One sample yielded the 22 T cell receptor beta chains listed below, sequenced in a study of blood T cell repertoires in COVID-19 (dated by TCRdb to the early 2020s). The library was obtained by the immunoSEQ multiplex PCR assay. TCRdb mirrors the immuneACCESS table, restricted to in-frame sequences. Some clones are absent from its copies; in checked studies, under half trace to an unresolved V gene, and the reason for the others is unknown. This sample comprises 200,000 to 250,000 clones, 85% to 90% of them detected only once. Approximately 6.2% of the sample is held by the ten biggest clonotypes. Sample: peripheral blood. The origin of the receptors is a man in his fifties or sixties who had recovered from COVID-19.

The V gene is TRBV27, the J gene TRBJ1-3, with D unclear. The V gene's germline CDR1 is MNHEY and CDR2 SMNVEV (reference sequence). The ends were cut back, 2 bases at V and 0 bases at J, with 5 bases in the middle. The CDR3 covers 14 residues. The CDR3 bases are TGTGCCAGCAGTTTAAGGAGCTCTGGAAACACCATATATTTT. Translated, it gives CASSLRSSGNTIYF.

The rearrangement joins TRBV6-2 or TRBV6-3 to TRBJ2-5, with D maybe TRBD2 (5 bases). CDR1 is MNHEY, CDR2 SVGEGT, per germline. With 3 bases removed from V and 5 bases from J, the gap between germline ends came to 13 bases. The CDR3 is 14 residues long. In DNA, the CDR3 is TGTGCCAGCAGTTATGGGAGTTTCGGGGAGACCCAGTACTTC. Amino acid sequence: CASSYGSFGETQYF.

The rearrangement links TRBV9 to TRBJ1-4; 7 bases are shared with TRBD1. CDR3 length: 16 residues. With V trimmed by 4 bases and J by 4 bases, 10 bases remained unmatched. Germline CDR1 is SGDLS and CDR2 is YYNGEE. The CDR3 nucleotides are TGTGCCAGCAGCTCAACCACAGGGGAGTTTAATGAAAAACTGTTTTTT. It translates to CASSSTTGEFNEKLFF.

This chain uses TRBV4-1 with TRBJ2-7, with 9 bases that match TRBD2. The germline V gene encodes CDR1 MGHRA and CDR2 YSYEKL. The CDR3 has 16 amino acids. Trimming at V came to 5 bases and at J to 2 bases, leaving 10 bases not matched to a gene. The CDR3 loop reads CASSSQVKREAYEQYF. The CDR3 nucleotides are TGCGCCAGCAGCTCCCAGGTGAAGCGGGAGGCCTACGAGCAGTACTTC.

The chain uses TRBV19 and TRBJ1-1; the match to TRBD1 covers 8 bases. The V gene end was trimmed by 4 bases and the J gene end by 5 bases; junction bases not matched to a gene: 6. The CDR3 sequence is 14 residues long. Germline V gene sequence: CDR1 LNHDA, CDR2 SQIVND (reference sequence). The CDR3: CASSRDRRGTEAFF. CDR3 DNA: TGTGCCAGTAGTAGGGACAGGAGGGGGACTGAAGCTTTCTTT.

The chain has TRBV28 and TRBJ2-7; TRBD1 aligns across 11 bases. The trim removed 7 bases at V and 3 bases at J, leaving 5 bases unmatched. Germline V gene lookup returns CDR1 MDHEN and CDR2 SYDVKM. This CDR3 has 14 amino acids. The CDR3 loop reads CASTIGTGGYEQYF. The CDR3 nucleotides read TGTGCCAGCACCATAGGGACAGGGGGCTACGAGCAGTACTTC.

The CDR3 region is CASSLAPGGYTF. CDR3 DNA sequence: TGTGCCAGCAGCTTAGCTCCAGGGGGCTACACCTTC. The chain recombines TRBV7-9 with TRBJ1-2, with a tentative D call TRBD1 (5 bases). Germline values: CDR1 SEHNR, CDR2 FQNEAQ (reference sequence). The CDR3 length is 12 residues. Trimming shortened V by 0 bases and J by 8 bases, and 7 bases separated the two germline ends.

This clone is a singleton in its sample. CDR3 protein: CASSEGTAGGKETQYF. CDR3 nucleotide sequence: TGTGCCAGCAGCGAAGGGACGGCGGGGGGCAAAGAGACCCAGTACTTC. The rearrangement uses TRBV4-2 and TRBJ2-5, with TRBD2 matching 8 bases. Unmatched junction bases numbered 11, after V lost 5 bases and J lost 3 bases. This CDR3 comprises 16 residues. Germline CDR1 reads LGHNA; CDR2 reads YNFKEQ.

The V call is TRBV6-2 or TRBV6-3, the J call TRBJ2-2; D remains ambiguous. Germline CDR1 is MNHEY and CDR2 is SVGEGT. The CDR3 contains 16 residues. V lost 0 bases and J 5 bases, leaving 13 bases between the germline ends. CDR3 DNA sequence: TGTGCCAGCAGTTACTCCCGCGGATCTGGGACCGGGGAGCTGTTTTTT. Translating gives CASSYSRGSGTGELFF.

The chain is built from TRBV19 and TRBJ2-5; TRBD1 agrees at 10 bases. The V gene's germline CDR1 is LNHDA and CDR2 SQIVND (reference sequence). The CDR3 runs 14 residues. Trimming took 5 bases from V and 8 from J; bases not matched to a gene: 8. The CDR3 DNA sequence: TGTGCCAGTAGTGGGACAGGGGAACGAAGAACCCAGTACTTC. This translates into CASSGTGERRTQYF.

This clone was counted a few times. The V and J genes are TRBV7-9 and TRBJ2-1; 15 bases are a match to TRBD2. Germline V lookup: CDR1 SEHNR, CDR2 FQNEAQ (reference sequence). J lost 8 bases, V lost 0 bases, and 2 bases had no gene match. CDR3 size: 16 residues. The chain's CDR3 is CASSLAGLAGGHEQFF. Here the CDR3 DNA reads TGTGCCAGCAGCTTAGCAGGACTAGCGGGAGGGCATGAGCAGTTCTTC.

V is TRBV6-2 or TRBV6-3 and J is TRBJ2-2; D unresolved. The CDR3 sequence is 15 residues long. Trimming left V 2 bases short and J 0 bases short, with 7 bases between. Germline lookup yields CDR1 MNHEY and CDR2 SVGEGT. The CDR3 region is CASSYRQANTGELFF. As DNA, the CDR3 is TGTGCCAGCAGTTACCGACAAGCGAACACCGGGGAGCTGTTTTTT.

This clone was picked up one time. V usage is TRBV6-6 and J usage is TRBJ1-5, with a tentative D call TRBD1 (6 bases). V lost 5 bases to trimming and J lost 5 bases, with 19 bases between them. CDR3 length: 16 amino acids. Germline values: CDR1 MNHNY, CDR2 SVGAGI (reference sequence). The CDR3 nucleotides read TGTGCCAGCAGTCCCAGGGGAGAGCTTGGTGATCAGCCCCAGCATTTT. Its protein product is CASSPRGELGDQPQHF.

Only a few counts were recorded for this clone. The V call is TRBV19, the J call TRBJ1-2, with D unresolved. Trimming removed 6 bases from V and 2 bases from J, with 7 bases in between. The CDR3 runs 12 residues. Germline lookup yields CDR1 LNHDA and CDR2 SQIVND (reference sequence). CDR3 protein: CASSSSNYGYTF. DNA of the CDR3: TGTGCCAGTAGCTCGTCCAACTATGGCTACACCTTC.

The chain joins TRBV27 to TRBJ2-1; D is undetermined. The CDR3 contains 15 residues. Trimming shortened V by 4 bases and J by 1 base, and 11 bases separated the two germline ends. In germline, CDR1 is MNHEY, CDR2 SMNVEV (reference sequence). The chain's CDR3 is CASSWVPRSYNEQFF. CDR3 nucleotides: TGTGCCAGCAGTTGGGTCCCCAGGTCCTACAATGAGCAGTTCTTC.

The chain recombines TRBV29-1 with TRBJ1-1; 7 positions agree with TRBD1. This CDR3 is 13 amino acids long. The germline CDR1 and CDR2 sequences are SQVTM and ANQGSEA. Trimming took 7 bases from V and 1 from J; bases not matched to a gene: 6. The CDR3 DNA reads TGCAGCGCCCTGGGACAGACGAACACTGAAGCTTTCTTT. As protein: CSALGQTNTEAFF.

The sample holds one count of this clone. The CDR3 nucleotides are TGTGCCAGCAGTTCACTTTCCCTCCTTACCAATGAGCAGTTCTTC. Amino acids: CASSSLSLLTNEQFF. V gene TRBV27 combines with J gene TRBJ2-1; D gene uncertain. V lost 4 bases and J 6 bases, leaving 16 bases between the germline ends. Germline loops: CDR1 MNHEY, CDR2 SMNVEV (reference sequence). The CDR3 has 15 amino acids.

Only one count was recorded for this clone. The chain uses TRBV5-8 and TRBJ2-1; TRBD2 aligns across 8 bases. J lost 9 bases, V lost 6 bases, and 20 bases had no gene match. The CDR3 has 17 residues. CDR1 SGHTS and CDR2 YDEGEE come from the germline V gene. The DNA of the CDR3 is TGTGCCAGCACTTCGGGGGGCGTCCCGGGACTAGGCATTGAGCAGTTCTTC. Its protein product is CASTSGGVPGLGIEQFF.

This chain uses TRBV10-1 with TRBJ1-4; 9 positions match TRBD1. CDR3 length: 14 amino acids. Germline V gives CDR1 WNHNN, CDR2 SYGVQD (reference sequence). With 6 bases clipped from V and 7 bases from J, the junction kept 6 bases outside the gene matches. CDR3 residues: CASSNRGLGEKLFF. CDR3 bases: TGCGCCAGCAGCAACAGGGGGCTTGGTGAAAAACTGTTTTTT.

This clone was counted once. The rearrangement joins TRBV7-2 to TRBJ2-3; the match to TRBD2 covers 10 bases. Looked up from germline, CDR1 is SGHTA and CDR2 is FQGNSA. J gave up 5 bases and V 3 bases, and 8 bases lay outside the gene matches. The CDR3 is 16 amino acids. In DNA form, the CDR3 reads TGTGCCAGCAGCTTCCTTAGCGGGGGGCGAGGAGATACGCAGTATTTT. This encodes CASSFLSGGRGDTQYF.

This chain's CDR3 is CASQRVPGQGASEQFF. The CDR3 DNA follows: TGTGCCAGCCAAAGGGTACCGGGACAGGGGGCGAGTGAGCAGTTCTTC. The J gene is TRBJ2-1, the V gene TRBV28; 12 positions agree with TRBD1. The CDR3 consists of 16 residues. The ends lost 8 bases at V and 9 bases at J; junction bases unmatched: 14. The germline CDR1 and CDR2 sequences are MDHEN and SYDVKM.

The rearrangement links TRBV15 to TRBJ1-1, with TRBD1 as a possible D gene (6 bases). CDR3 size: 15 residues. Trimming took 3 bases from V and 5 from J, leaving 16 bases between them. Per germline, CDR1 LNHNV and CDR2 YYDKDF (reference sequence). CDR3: CATSSFGRGGTEAFF. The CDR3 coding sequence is TGTGCCACCAGCAGTTTTGGGAGGGGGGGAACTGAAGCTTTCTTT.